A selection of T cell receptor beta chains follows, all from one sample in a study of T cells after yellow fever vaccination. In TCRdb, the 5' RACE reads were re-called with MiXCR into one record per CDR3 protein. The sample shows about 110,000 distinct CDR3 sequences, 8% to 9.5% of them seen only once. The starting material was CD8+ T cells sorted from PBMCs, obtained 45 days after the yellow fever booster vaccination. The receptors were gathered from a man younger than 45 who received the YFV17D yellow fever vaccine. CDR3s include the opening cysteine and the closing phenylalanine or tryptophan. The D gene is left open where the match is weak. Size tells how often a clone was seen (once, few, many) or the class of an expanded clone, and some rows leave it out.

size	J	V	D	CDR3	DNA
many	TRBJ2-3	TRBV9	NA	CASSARDLSSTDTQYF	TGTGCCAGCAGCGCCCGGGACTTATCAAGCACAGATACGCAGTATTTT
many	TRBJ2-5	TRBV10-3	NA	CAISEDRAETQYF	TGTGCCATCAGTGAGGATCGAGCCGAGACCCAGTACTTC
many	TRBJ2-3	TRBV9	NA	CASSPSLGGSTDTQYF	TGTGCCAGCAGCCCCTCATTAGGGGGTAGCACAGATACGCAGTATTTT
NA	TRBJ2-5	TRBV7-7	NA	CASSRDQSKTQYF	TGTGCTAGCAGCCGGGACCAAAGCAAGACCCAGTACTTC
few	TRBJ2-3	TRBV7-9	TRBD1	CASSSGTGPDTQYF	TGTGCCAGCAGCTCCGGGACAGGGCCAGATACGCAGTATTTT
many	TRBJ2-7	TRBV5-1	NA	CASSVLYSSYEQYF	TGCGCCAGCAGCGTCCTCTACAGCTCCTACGAGCAGTACTTC
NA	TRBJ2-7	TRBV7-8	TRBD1	CASSLGLSGQGRSYEQYF	TGTGCCAGCAGCTTAGGGCTCTCCGGACAGGGGAGAAGCTACGAGCAGTACTTC
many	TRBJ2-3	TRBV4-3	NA	CASSQDPGRGDTQYF	TGCGCCAGCAGCCAAGACCCCGGCAGGGGAGATACGCAGTATTTT
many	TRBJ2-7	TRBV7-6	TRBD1	CASSLSVGDRASYEQYF	TGTGCCAGCAGCTTGTCTGTTGGGGACAGGGCCTCCTACGAGCAGTACTTC
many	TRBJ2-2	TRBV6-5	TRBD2	CASSYNREENTGELFF	TGTGCCAGCAGTTACAATCGGGAGGAGAACACCGGGGAGCTGTTTTTT
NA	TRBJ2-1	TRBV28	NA	CASSFTGHYNEQFF	TGTGCCAGCAGTTTTACGGGGCACTACAATGAGCAGTTCTTC
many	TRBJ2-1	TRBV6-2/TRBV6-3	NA	CASIDSGGPNYNEQFF	TGTGCCAGCATTGACTCCGGGGGACCCAACTACAATGAGCAGTTCTTC
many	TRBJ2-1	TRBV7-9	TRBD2	CASSITSAHEQFF	TGTGCCAGCAGCATCACTAGCGCGCATGAGCAGTTCTTC
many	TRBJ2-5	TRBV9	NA	CASSDRGEETQYF	TGTGCCAGCAGCGATCGGGGTGAAGAGACCCAGTACTTC
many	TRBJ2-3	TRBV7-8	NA	CASRLALDTQYF	TGTGCCAGCAGGCTAGCGTTGGATACGCAGTATTTT
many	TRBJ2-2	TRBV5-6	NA	CASSLDVESNTGELFF	TGTGCCAGCAGCTTGGATGTAGAGTCGAACACCGGGGAGCTGTTTTTT
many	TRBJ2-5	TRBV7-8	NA	CASSSGGQETQYF	TGTGCCAGCAGCTCCGGAGGCCAAGAGACCCAGTACTTC
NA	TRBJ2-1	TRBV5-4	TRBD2	CASSPLGLAFNEQFF	TGTGCCAGCAGCCCACTGGGACTAGCGTTCAATGAGCAGTTCTTC
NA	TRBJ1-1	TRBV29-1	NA	CSVERRSPEAFF	TGCAGCGTTGAGCGAAGGAGCCCTGAAGCTTTCTTT
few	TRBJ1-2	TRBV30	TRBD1	CAWSVGTGDGYTF	TGTGCCTGGAGTGTAGGGACAGGGGATGGCTACACCTTC
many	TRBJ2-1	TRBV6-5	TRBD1	CASSISGQSSYNEQFF	TGTGCCAGCAGTATATCGGGACAGAGCTCCTACAATGAGCAGTTCTTC
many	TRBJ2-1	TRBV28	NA	CASSPTRNIQGEQFF	TGTGCCAGCAGTCCGACTAGAAATATCCAGGGGGAGCAGTTCTTC
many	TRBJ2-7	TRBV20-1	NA	CSARDRVYEQYF	TGCAGTGCCAGGGACCGAGTTTACGAGCAGTACTTC
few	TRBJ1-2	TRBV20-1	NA	CSARDPTELGYTF	TGCAGTGCTAGAGATCCAACTGAACTTGGTTACACCTTC
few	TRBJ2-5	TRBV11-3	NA	CASGQGEAETQYF	TGTGCCAGCGGCCAGGGGGAGGCGGAGACCCAGTACTTC
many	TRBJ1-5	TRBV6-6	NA	CASSSRGIQPQHF	TGTGCCAGCAGTTCTAGGGGCATTCAGCCCCAGCATTTT
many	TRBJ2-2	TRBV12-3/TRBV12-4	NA	CASSMGTGELFF	TGTGCCAGCAGCATGGGCACCGGGGAGCTGTTTTTT
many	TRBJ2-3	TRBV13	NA	CASSFGGSPTDTQYF	TGTGCCAGCAGCTTCGGGGGCAGCCCCACAGATACGCAGTATTTT